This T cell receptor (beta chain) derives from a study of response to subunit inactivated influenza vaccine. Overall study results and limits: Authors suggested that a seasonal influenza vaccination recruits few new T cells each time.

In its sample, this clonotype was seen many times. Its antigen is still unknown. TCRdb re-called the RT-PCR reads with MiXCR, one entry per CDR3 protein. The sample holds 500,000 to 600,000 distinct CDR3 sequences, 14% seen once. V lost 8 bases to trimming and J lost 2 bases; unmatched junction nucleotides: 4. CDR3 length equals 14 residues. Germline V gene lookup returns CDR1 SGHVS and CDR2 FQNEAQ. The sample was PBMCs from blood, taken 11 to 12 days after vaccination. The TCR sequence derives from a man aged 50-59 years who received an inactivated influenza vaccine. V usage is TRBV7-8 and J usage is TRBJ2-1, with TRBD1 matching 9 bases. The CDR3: CASGRQGAYNEQFF. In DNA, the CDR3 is TGTGCCAGCGGGAGACAGGGGGCCTACAATGAGCAGTTCTTC.